Sequencing of this T cell receptor beta chain was carried out in a study of blood T cell repertoires in COVID-19. Turning to the study itself: COVID-19 samples collected from the United States, Italy and Spain covered acute and convalescent phases. Sources were T cells, B-cell-depleted T cells, or PBMCs; the material itself was cDNA or gDNA.

Original data processing: Amplification from reference gene primers served as the basis for estimated nucleated cell counts. Sequencing used immunoSEQ multiplex PCR; TCRdb keeps in-frame clones, though not all of them. V and J calls plus clone size are reproduced from that table; the DNA served to infer D and trimming. Altogether approximately 85,000 clones are present, roughly 90% being singletons, with the ten largest covering 4.3%. Germline CDR1 reads SNHLY; CDR2 reads FYNNEI. Germline trimming cut 5 bases from V and 5 bases from J; bases unmatched to any gene: 7. The CDR3 loop spans 14 amino acids.

The TCR originated in a woman aged 80 or over with active or convalescent COVID-19. V is TRBV2 and J is TRBJ1-1; TRBD1 agrees at 8 bases. The specimen was peripheral blood. CDR3 sequence (DNA): TGTGCCAGCAGTCGTGGACAGGGAAAGACTGAAGCTTTCTTT. As protein: CASSRGQGKTEAFF.